This TCR beta chain was recovered during a study of patients and donors after allogeneic stem cell transplantation (TCRdb year 2020). This clonotype appeared a few times. This receptor's antigen is unknown. Base-call qualities are not available, and no considerably larger clone is one nucleotide away. The library was generated by RT-PCR. The instrument given in TCRdb is NextSeq 550. TCRdb trimmed public reads at Q25 via fastp, called clones via MiXCR and kept in-frame beta chains. Rows with a matching CDR3 protein are joined into one entry that keeps the most common DNA and genes. This sample is represented by 920,000 or so distinct CDR3 sequences; 15% to 20% of them were singletons. The leading ten clones occupy 6% of the sample. The sequence derives from a human donor who was either an allogeneic HSCT recipient or a stem cell or donor lymphocyte infusion donor (not recorded which). It is not recorded whose cells these are; they may come from a transplant donor. Sequencing used blood, either unsorted or a sorted T cell fraction (not recorded which).

The nucleotide sequence is given as TGTGCCAGCAGCCCCGTCGGGGGGGATGAGCAGTTCTTC. This translates into CASSPVGGDEQFF. Recombination linked TRBV28 to TRBJ2-1, and 8 junctional nucleotides match TRBD2. CDR1 and CDR2, per the germline V gene, are MDHEN and SYDVKM. The CDR3 holds 13 amino acids from the cysteine to the phenylalanine. Only the CDR3 DNA stays, 39 bases, in frame from base 1. Germline trimming amounts to 6 bases on V and 8 bases on J, with 6 as the count of junction bases outside the gene matches.